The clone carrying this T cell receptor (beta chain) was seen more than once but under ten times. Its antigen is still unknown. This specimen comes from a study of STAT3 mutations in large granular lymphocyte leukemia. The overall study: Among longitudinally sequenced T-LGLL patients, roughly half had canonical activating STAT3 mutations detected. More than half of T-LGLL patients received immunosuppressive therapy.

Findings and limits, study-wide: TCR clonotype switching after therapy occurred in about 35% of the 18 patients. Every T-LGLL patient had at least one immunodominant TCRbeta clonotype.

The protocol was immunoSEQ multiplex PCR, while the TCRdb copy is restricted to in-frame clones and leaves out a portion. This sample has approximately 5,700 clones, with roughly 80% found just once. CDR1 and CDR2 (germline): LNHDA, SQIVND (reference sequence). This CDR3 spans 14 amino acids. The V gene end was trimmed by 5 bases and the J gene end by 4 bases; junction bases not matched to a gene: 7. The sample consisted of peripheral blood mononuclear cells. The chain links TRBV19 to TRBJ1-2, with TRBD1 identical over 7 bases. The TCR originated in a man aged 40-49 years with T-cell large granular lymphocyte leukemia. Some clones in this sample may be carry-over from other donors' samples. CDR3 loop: CASSRGQKIYGYTF. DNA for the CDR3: TGTGCCAGTAGTCGGGGACAGAAAATCTATGGCTACACCTTC.